Below, 12 T cell receptor beta chains from the same sample are listed, as sequenced in a study of long-term antiretroviral therapy in people with HIV. The libraries were made with immunoSEQ v3.0 at survey level. Measured with immunoSEQ multiplex PCR; TCRdb has only the in-frame clones, and not every one. The sample lists 25,000 or so clones, around 80% occurring once. Sequencing used unsorted PBMCs, obtained 3 years after starting antiretroviral therapy. These receptors all stem from a man aged 18 to 29 with HIV.

CDR3 sequence reads: CASSRATQGTQYF. The CDR3 nucleotides are TGTGCCAGCAGCCGTGCCACGCAGGGTACGCAGTATTTT. The chain couples TRBV4-2 to TRBJ2-3; D is possibly TRBD1 (5 bases). The V end was cut by 4 bases, the J end by 8 bases, with 13 bases between. The CDR3 runs 13 residues. The germline gives CDR1 LGHNA, CDR2 YNFKEQ.

This clone has a single count. The chain links TRBV28 to TRBJ2-1; D not resolved. Deletions cut 2 bases from V and 3 bases from J, with 2 bases between. The CDR3 runs to 12 residues. CDR1 and CDR2 from the germline V gene are MDHEN and SYDVKM. CDR3: CASSLGYNEQFF. DNA of the CDR3: TGTGCCAGCAGTTTAGGCTACAATGAGCAGTTCTTC.

V gene TRBV6-5 combines with J gene TRBJ1-1, with D unresolved. Germline-derived CDR1 and CDR2 are MNHEY and SVGAGI. V dropped 5 bases and J dropped 10 bases, with 11 bases sitting between them. The CDR3 totals 11 residues. The DNA for the CDR3 is TGTGCCAGCAGTACAGAACTTGGAGCTTTCTTT. It specifies CASSTELGAFF.

The chain recombines TRBV19 with TRBJ2-7, with 8 nucleotides matching TRBD1. The CDR3 is made up of 14 amino acids. V dropped 2 bases and J dropped 6; count of bases not matched to a gene: 6. Germline CDR1 is LNHDA and CDR2 is SQIVND (reference sequence). This CDR3 reads CASSIRLDRAEQYF. The CDR3 nucleotides read TGTGCCAGTAGTATACGATTGGACAGGGCCGAGCAGTACTTC. Full variable domain (remainder filled in from reference TRBV19 and TRBJ2-7): DGGITQSPKYLFRKEGQNVTLSCEQNLNHDAMYWYRQDPGQGLRLIYYSQIVNDFQKGDIAEGYSVSREKKESFPLTVTSAQKNPTAFYLCASSIRLDRAEQYFGPGTRLTVT.

The V gene is TRBV9, the J gene TRBJ2-3; D is perhaps TRBD1 or TRBD2 (7 bases each). The CDR3 covers 15 residues. V was pared by 2 bases and J by 6 bases, with 16 bases between. CDR1 SGDLS and CDR2 YYNGEE come from the germline V gene. CDR3 residues: CASSVAGGTKDTQYF. The DNA of the CDR3 is TGTGCCAGCAGCGTGGCAGGGGGGACTAAGGATACGCAGTATTTT.

The chain carries TRBV5-1 and TRBJ2-2; 10 nucleotides agree with TRBD2. This CDR3 has 18 amino acids. V shed 7 bases, J shed 7 bases, and the junction held 19 bases outside the gene matches. Looked up from germline, CDR1 is SGHRS and CDR2 is YFSETQ. The CDR3 DNA is TGCGCCAGCTACGACGACCTGACTAGCGGGCCAGGGAGCGGGGAGCTGTTTTTT. It is translated as CASYDDLTSGPGSGELFF.

The V and J genes are TRBV28 and TRBJ1-2; D ambiguous. CDR1 and CDR2 (germline): MDHEN, SYDVKM. Trimming pared 6 bases from V and 5 bases from J, leaving 13 bases between. CDR3 length: 13 amino acids. Here the CDR3 reads CASSPPVGYGYTF. In nucleotides, the CDR3 is TGTGCCAGCAGCCCCCCGGTGGGGTATGGCTACACCTTC.

V is TRBV21-1 and J is TRBJ2-2; the table's D call, TRBD1, has no DNA check behind it. TRBV21-1 is given as a pseudogene. This CDR3 contains 15 residues. The CDR3, as DNA: TGTGCCAGCAGGAGACAGGATACCCAGGGTGGGGAGCTGTTTTTT. Residues: CASRRQDTQGGELFF.

This sequence joins TRBV18 and TRBJ1-4; no definite D call. The CDR3 loop spans 14 amino acids. Deletions cut 3 bases from V and 1 base from J, with 6 bases between. CDR1 and CDR2 from the germline V gene are KGHSH and LQKENI. The CDR3 spells CASSPYQTNEKLFF. DNA of the CDR3: TGTGCCAGCTCACCCTATCAAACTAATGAAAAACTGTTTTTT.

This clone was found a few times. CDR3 loop: CASSFLPPQHF. For the CDR3, the DNA is TGTGCCAGCAGTTTCCTCCCGCCCCAGCATTTT. V and J are TRBV28 and TRBJ1-5; D is uncertain. CDR3 length equals 11 residues. The germline V gene has CDR1 MDHEN and CDR2 SYDVKM. Trimming took 3 bases from V and 9 from J, leaving 6 bases between them.

The chain carries TRBV25-1 and TRBJ1-4, with D maybe TRBD1 (5 bases). Germline CDR1 reads MGHDK; CDR2 reads SYGVNS. The V end lost 4 bases, the J end lost 13 bases, and 13 bases lay between the germline ends. The CDR3 spans 12 residues. CDR3 nucleotides: TGTGCCAGCAGTGCCGGGACCCATGGACTGTTTTTT. The encoded protein is CASSAGTHGLFF.

CDR3 nucleotides: TGTGCCATCAGTGAGGGGACAGGGGGCTACGAGCAGTACGTC. It specifies CAISEGTGGYEQYV. J is TRBJ2-7 and V is TRBV10-3, with TRBD1 matching 11 bases. Trimming cost V 2 bases and J 3 bases; bases outside gene matches: 0. CDR1 ENHRY and CDR2 SYGVKD come from the germline V gene. The CDR3 totals 14 residues.